The clone carrying this TCR beta chain was found a few times. Its antigen is as yet unknown. This CDR3 spans 16 amino acids. Germline V gene lookup returns CDR1 SNHLY and CDR2 FYNNEI. V trimming: 4 bases; J trimming: 7 bases; junction bases outside the gene matches: 10. This specimen belongs to a study of glioma-infiltrating T cells after dendritic cell vaccination. Regarding the study as a whole: Only a small number of patients had complete blood and tumor samples.

PBMC were collected before vaccination, two weeks after the third vaccination, and at progression. TCRdb's copy holds only in-frame clones and misses some; the assay was immunoSEQ multiplex PCR. The sample holds more than 95,000 clones, roughly 76% seen once. V gene TRBV2 combines with J gene TRBJ1-4, with 9 positions matching TRBD1. This TCR was recovered from a human donor with glioblastoma. The sequenced sample was blood, obtained before dendritic cell vaccination. The CDR3 spells CASSADRGVITEKLFF. Written as DNA, the CDR3 is TGTGCCAGCAGTGCGGACAGGGGCGTCATAACTGAAAAACTGTTTTTT.